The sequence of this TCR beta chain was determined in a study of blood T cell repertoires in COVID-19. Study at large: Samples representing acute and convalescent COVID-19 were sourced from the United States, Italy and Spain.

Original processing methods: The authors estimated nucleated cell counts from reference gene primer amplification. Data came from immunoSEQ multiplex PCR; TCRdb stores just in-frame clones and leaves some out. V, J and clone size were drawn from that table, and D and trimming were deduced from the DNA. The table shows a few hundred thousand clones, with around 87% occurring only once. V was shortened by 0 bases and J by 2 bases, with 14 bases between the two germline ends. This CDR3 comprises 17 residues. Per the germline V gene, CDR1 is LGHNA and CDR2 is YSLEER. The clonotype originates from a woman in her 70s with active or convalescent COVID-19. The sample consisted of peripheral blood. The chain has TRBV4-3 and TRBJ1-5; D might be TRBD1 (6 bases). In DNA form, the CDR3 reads TGCGCCAGCAGCCAAGATGTATCGCGACAGGGCAATCAGCCCCAGCATTTT. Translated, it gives CASSQDVSRQGNQPQHF.